This is a list of T cell receptor beta chains from one sample in a study of blood T cell repertoires in COVID-19. The protocol was immunoSEQ multiplex PCR, while the TCRdb copy is restricted to in-frame clones and leaves out a portion. The sample holds approximately 100,000 clones, roughly four fifths seen once. The sample was peripheral blood. The receptors originated from an elderly man with COVID-19, enrolled during active disease. CDR3s include the opening cysteine and the closing phenylalanine or tryptophan. A D gene is named only where the DNA matches it firmly. Clone size is given for some rows only: seen once, a few or many times, or a class if the clone is expanded.

V gene: TRBV2
J gene: TRBJ1-4
clone size: .
D gene: .
CDR3 protein: CASSPRGRDNEKLFF
CDR3 DNA: TGTGCCAGCAGTCCGCGGGGGAGGGATAATGAAAAACTGTTTTTT

V gene: TRBV7-8
J gene: TRBJ1-5
clone size: .
D gene: .
CDR3 protein: CASSLGGLQPQHF
CDR3 DNA: TGTGCCAGCAGCTTAGGAGGGCTTCAGCCCCAGCATTTT

V gene: TRBV6-2/TRBV6-3
J gene: TRBJ2-1
clone size: .
D gene: .
CDR3 protein: CASSRPTGSGYNEQFF
CDR3 DNA: TGTGCCAGCAGTCGCCCGACCGGGAGTGGCTACAATGAGCAGTTCTTC

V gene: TRBV7-2
J gene: TRBJ2-1
clone size: .
D gene: .
CDR3 protein: CASSLLAPAGGSYNEQFF
CDR3 DNA: TGTGCCAGCAGCTTACTCGCCCCGGCGGGCGGCTCCTACAATGAGCAGTTCTTC

V gene: TRBV6-5
J gene: TRBJ2-7
clone size: .
D gene: .
CDR3 protein: CASRREVGYEQYF
CDR3 DNA: TGTGCCAGCAGAAGGGAGGTGGGCTACGAGCAGTACTTC

V gene: TRBV10-3
J gene: TRBJ1-1
clone size: .
D gene: .
CDR3 protein: CAISESDRNTEAFF
CDR3 DNA: TGTGCCATCAGTGAGTCTGACAGGAACACTGAAGCTTTCTTT

V gene: TRBV2
J gene: TRBJ1-4
clone size: .
D gene: TRBD1
CDR3 protein: CASRRTGGGLREKLFF
CDR3 DNA: TGTGCCAGCAGGAGGACAGGGGGCGGGTTGCGTGAAAAACTGTTTTTT

V gene: TRBV28
J gene: TRBJ1-2
clone size: few
D gene: TRBD1
CDR3 protein: CASATGTDYGYTF
CDR3 DNA: TGTGCCAGCGCAACCGGGACAGACTATGGCTACACCTTC

V gene: TRBV3-1/TRBV3-2
J gene: TRBJ2-7
clone size: .
D gene: .
CDR3 protein: CASSQDRTTSYEQYF
CDR3 DNA: TGTGCCAGCAGCCAAGACCGGACTACGTCCTACGAGCAGTACTTC

V gene: TRBV7-9
J gene: TRBJ2-7
clone size: .
D gene: TRBD1
CDR3 protein: CASSSRQGPGWNEQYF
CDR3 DNA: TGTGCCAGCAGCTCCAGACAGGGCCCTGGATGGAACGAGCAGTACTTC

V gene: TRBV2
J gene: TRBJ2-7
clone size: .
D gene: .
CDR3 protein: CASSEYQTYEQYF
CDR3 DNA: TGTGCCAGCAGTGAATATCAGACCTACGAGCAGTACTTC

V gene: TRBV28
J gene: TRBJ1-4
clone size: few
D gene: TRBD1
CDR3 protein: CASRPRGPNWSEKLFF
CDR3 DNA: TGTGCCAGCAGGCCGAGGGGGCCGAACTGGAGTGAAAAACTGTTTTTT

V gene: TRBV30
J gene: TRBJ1-3
clone size: .
D gene: .
CDR3 protein: CALTVGSGNTIYF
CDR3 DNA: TGTGCCTTGACAGTGGGCTCTGGAAACACCATATATTTT

V gene: TRBV6-5
J gene: TRBJ2-7
clone size: few
D gene: TRBD2
CDR3 protein: CASSGTRGSYEQYF
CDR3 DNA: TGTGCCAGTTCCGGGACTAGAGGGTCTTACGAGCAGTACTTC

V gene: TRBV12-3/TRBV12-4
J gene: TRBJ2-5
clone size: .
D gene: .
CDR3 protein: CASSQMARETQYF
CDR3 DNA: TGTGCCAGCAGCCAAATGGCTAGGGAGACCCAGTACTTC

V gene: TRBV30
J gene: TRBJ2-1
clone size: .
D gene: .
CDR3 protein: CAFDTVAYNEQFF
CDR3 DNA: TGTGCCTTTGACACTGTCGCCTACAATGAGCAGTTCTTC

V gene: TRBV11-3
J gene: TRBJ2-1
clone size: .
D gene: TRBD2
CDR3 protein: CASSFSGSSYNEQFF
CDR3 DNA: TGTGCCAGCAGCTTTAGCGGGAGTTCCTACAATGAGCAGTTCTTC

V gene: TRBV5-1
J gene: TRBJ1-1
clone size: .
D gene: TRBD1
CDR3 protein: CASSLTGLDTEAFF
CDR3 DNA: TGCGCCAGCAGCCTGACAGGGCTGGACACTGAAGCTTTCTTT

V gene: TRBV7-9
J gene: TRBJ1-3
clone size: .
D gene: .
CDR3 protein: CASSLAAQSGNTIYF
CDR3 DNA: TGTGCCAGCAGCTTAGCGGCCCAGTCTGGAAACACCATATATTTT

V gene: TRBV30
J gene: TRBJ1-5
clone size: .
D gene: .
CDR3 protein: CAWSEQGNQPQHF
CDR3 DNA: TGTGCCTGGAGTGAACAGGGCAATCAGCCCCAGCATTTT

V gene: TRBV6-4
J gene: TRBJ2-1
clone size: .
D gene: TRBD1
CDR3 protein: CASSPETGNYNEQFF
CDR3 DNA: TGTGCCAGCAGTCCTGAGACAGGGAATTACAATGAGCAGTTCTTC

V gene: TRBV6-2/TRBV6-3
J gene: TRBJ1-6
clone size: .
D gene: .
CDR3 protein: CASSYRGSPRSSPLHF
CDR3 DNA: TGTGCCAGCAGTTACAGAGGGAGTCCACGAAGTTCACCCCTCCACTTT

V gene: TRBV6-5
J gene: TRBJ1-5
clone size: .
D gene: TRBD1
CDR3 protein: CASGPGGWSNQPQHF
CDR3 DNA: TGTGCCAGCGGGCCAGGGGGCTGGAGCAATCAGCCCCAGCATTTT

V gene: TRBV27
J gene: TRBJ1-4
clone size: few
D gene: TRBD1
CDR3 protein: CASTVPRRDRGGEKLFF
CDR3 DNA: TGTGCCAGCACCGTCCCGAGGAGGGACAGGGGAGGGGAAAAACTGTTTTTT

V gene: TRBV7-2
J gene: TRBJ2-1
clone size: .
D gene: TRBD2
CDR3 protein: CASSVLADSYNEQFF
CDR3 DNA: TGTGCCAGCAGCGTACTAGCGGACTCCTACAATGAGCAGTTCTTC

V gene: TRBV27
J gene: TRBJ2-7
clone size: .
D gene: .
CDR3 protein: CASSWAQSSYEQYF
CDR3 DNA: TGTGCCAGCAGTTGGGCGCAGAGCTCCTACGAGCAGTACTTC

V gene: TRBV13
J gene: TRBJ2-5
clone size: .
D gene: .
CDR3 protein: CASSLARSPSQETQYF
CDR3 DNA: TGTGCCAGCAGCTTAGCCAGGTCCCCGTCCCAAGAGACCCAGTACTTC

V gene: TRBV15
J gene: TRBJ2-1
clone size: .
D gene: TRBD2
CDR3 protein: CATRDGLAGTNEQFF
CDR3 DNA: TGTGCCACCAGGGATGGACTAGCGGGAACCAATGAGCAGTTCTTC

V gene: TRBV28
J gene: TRBJ2-1
clone size: few
D gene: .
CDR3 protein: CASSLLGAREQFF
CDR3 DNA: TGTGCCAGCAGTTTATTGGGGGCGCGGGAGCAGTTCTTC

V gene: TRBV4-1
J gene: TRBJ1-5
clone size: .
D gene: TRBD1
CDR3 protein: CASSQGQGAHQPQHF
CDR3 DNA: TGCGCCAGCAGCCAAGGACAGGGGGCCCATCAGCCCCAGCATTTT

V gene: TRBV6-5
J gene: TRBJ2-3
clone size: .
D gene: TRBD2
CDR3 protein: CASKLAGGDTQYF
CDR3 DNA: TGTGCCAGTAAACTAGCGGGAGGAGATACGCAGTATTTT

V gene: TRBV7-9
J gene: TRBJ1-2
clone size: .
D gene: .
CDR3 protein: CASSLAGTPAGIHF
CDR3 DNA: TGTGCCAGCAGCTTAGCCGGGACGCCAGCGGGAATACACTTC

V gene: TRBV25-1
J gene: TRBJ2-2
clone size: .
D gene: TRBD2
CDR3 protein: CASRGGSGNTGELFF
CDR3 DNA: TGTGCCAGCAGGGGGGGGAGCGGAAACACCGGGGAGCTGTTTTTT

V gene: TRBV11-2
J gene: TRBJ2-5
clone size: .
D gene: .
CDR3 protein: CASSRAQGTGTQYF
CDR3 DNA: TGTGCCAGCAGCCGCGCCCAGGGAACGGGGACCCAGTACTTC

V gene: TRBV7-6
J gene: TRBJ2-1
clone size: .
D gene: TRBD2
CDR3 protein: CASSLAQASGGYNEQFF
CDR3 DNA: TGTGCCAGCAGCTTAGCGCAAGCTAGCGGGGGGTACAATGAGCAGTTCTTC